This TCR beta chain stems from a study of shared clonotypes between healthy human individuals. Sequencing was performed with immunoSEQ multiplex PCR; in TCRdb, only in-frame clones are kept and a portion is missing. The sample shows millions of clones, 85% to 95% of them seen only once. This CDR3 comprises 16 residues. Germline V gene lookup returns CDR1 SGHTA and CDR2 FQGTGA. The junction had 3 bases not matched to a gene; V was cut back by 1 base and J by 1 base. The receptor's source is a man between 18 and 29 years old in good health. The sample was naive CD4+ T cells sorted from blood. Subset here: CD45RA+ positively selected. The rearrangement links TRBV7-3 to TRBJ2-2; 7 nucleotides line up with TRBD1. This CDR3 is CASSLNYRGNTGELFF. Written as DNA, the CDR3 is TGTGCCAGCAGCTTAAACTACAGGGGGAACACCGGGGAGCTGTTTTTT. Complete variable domain (other parts from reference TRBV7-3 and TRBJ2-2): GAGVSQTPSNKVTEKGKYVELRCDPISGHTALYWYRQSLGQGPEFLIYFQGTGAADDSGLPNDRFFAVRPEGSVSTLKIQRTERGDSAVYLCASSLNYRGNTGELFFGEGSRLTVL.